The T cell receptor (beta chain) described here comes from a study of T cells after yellow fever vaccination. Study summary: SMART-Seq v4 Ultra Low Input served to prepare low-cell-number fractions.

5'RACE template switching produced TCR cDNA carrying a universal primer site and UMIs. TCRdb processed the 5' RACE reads anew with MiXCR; each CDR3 protein has one entry. In the table there are 90,000 to 130,000 distinct CDR3 sequences, roughly 8.9% of which are singletons. Study findings and constraints: FACS-sorted repertoires could harbor abundant contaminating bulk-population clonotypes. The booster response re-showed most primary clones: roughly 97% CD4, approximately 90% CD8.

This clonotype has ten or more counts. The antigen is unknown. This CDR3 spans 15 amino acids. Germline loops: CDR1 MNHEY, CDR2 SVGAGI. V gave up 1 base and J gave up 3 bases; unmatched junction bases: 2. The TCR originated in a young man who received the YFV17D yellow fever vaccine. V usage is TRBV6-5 and J usage is TRBJ2-7, with 11 bases aligning to TRBD2. The material sequenced was CD8+ T cells sorted from PBMCs, taken 45 days after the yellow fever booster vaccination. The CDR3 bases are TGTGCCAGCAGTTACTACCTAGCGGGAGGCTACGAGCAGTACTTC. It codes for CASSYYLAGGYEQYF.